The rows below give T cell receptor beta chains drawn from one sample of a study of human T cells and chemical hapten exposure. MiXCR, run by TCRdb on the RACE reads, gives a single entry per CDR3 protein. The sample has approximately 400,000 distinct CDR3 sequences; nearly 5% are singletons. Specimen: whole blood, collected in connection with sensitization to the hapten diphenylcyclopropenone (DPC). These receptors were taken from a woman aged 45-59 years with alopecia areata. Some clones in this sample may be carry-over from other donors' samples. The CDR3 runs from the conserved cysteine through the conserved F or W.

>TRBV7-2
CASSVDRGANYGYTF
>TRBV3-1
CASSAPGQGTAGELFF
>TRBV7-9
CASSPRLHKGLNSPLHF
>TRBV19
CASSRSPPGGEQFF
>TRBV10-3
CAIGDNSPLHF
>TRBV10-3
CAISPGTGFDVQFF
>TRBV18
CASSPAPYRDRRETEAFF
>TRBV7-9
CASSLPAHGYTF
>TRBV2
CASDREEGYGYTF
>TRBV6-5
CASSRQGKDTQYF
>TRBV7-2
CASSPDGPGGTQYF
>TRBV6-6
CASSRDSKETQYF
>TRBV27
CASSSTGSFGGYTF
>TRBV6-2/TRBV6-3
CASTEAGTDTQYF
>TRBV10-3
CAISAGVGDTQYF
>TRBV27
CASSPLAGGHGETQYF
>TRBV29-1
CSARDPGTYEQYF
>TRBV5-1
CASSRAGTDNEQFF
>TRBV5-8
CASSLSAGQTFF
>TRBV29-1
CTPRRRHYGYTF
>TRBV20-1
CSARMEEGAWDEQYF
>TRBV24-1
CATSDQDRLPGANVLTF
>TRBV28
CASRHDAGGGANIQYF
>TRBV6-1
CASSDGTDTQYF
>TRBV6-1
CASSATGQTSGRTDTQYF
>TRBV7-9
CASSFGGGSREQFF
>TRBV30
CAWGGAVYEQYF
>TRBV20-1
CSARGVLAGDYEQYF
>TRBV27
CASSFLSAGDNQPQHF
>TRBV12-5
CASGLIRDGRAAGNEQFF
>TRBV20-1
CSAPTRDVWYGYTF
>TRBV15
CATSRDTSGNSYNEQFF
>TRBV29-1
CSVEWQTRNTEAFF
>TRBV29-1
CSGGNNEQFF
>TRBV28
CASRPPLSTHRDTQYF
>TRBV24-1
CATLGVTYGYTF
>TRBV7-9
CASSSLVREAGDTQYF
>TRBV6-1
CASSEASPDTQYF
>TRBV12-3/TRBV12-4
CASSFKTVYGYTF
>TRBV7-2
CASSLEPLGQYF
>TRBV4-3
CASSQDLNPLDTQYF
>TRBV29-1
CSVLAGGYEQYF
>TRBV5-5
CASSPPMPTDTQYF
>TRBV25-1
CASAETGPQETQYF
>TRBV20-1
CSARDLAGGGEQYF
>TRBV24-1
CATSDSGRQQFF
>TRBV20-1
CSAREGVYEYSYEQYF
>TRBV12-3/TRBV12-4
CASSYRGEYYEQYF
>TRBV5-1
CASSLAERLADTQYF
>TRBV28
CASSLLAGDGYTF
>TRBV4-1
CASRGGPGGRGNEQFF
>TRBV7-6
CASSSPADPTANEQFF
>TRBV29-1
CSVTRDSSYNEQFF
>TRBV5-1
CASSLVGFHEQYF